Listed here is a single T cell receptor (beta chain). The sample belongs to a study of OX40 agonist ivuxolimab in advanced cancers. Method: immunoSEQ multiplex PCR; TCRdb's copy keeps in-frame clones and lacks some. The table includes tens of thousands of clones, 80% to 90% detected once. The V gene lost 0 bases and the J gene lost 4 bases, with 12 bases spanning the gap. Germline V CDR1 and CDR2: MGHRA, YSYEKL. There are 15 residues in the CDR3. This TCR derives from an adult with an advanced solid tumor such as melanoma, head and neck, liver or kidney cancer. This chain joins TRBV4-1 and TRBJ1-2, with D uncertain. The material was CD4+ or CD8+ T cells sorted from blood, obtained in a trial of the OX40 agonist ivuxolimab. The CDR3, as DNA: TGCGCCAGCAGCCAAGATAGGCCAGCCCCCTATGGCTACACCTTC. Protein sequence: CASSQDRPAPYGYTF.